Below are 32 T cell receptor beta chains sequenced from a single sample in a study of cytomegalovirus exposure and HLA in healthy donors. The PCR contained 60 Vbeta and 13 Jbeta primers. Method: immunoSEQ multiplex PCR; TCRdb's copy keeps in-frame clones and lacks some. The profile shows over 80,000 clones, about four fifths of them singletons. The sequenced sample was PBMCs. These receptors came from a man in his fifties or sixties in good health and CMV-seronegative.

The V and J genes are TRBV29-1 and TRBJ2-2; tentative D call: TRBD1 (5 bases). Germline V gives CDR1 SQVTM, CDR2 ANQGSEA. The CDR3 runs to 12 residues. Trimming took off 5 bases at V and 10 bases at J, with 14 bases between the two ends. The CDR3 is CSVQGVTEELFF. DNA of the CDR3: TGCAGCGTTCAGGGTGTAACGGAGGAGCTGTTTTTT.

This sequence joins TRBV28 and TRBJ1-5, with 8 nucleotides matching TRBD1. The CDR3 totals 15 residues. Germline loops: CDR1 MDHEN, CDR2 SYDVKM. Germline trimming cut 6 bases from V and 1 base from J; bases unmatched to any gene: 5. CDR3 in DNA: TGTGCCAGCAGAAGACAGGGGATCAGCAATCAGCCCCAGCATTTT. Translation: CASRRQGISNQPQHF.

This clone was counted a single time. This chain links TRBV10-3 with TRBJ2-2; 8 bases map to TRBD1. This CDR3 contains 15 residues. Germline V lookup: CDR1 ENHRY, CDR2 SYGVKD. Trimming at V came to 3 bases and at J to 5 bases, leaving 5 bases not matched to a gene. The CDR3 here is CAISELGTGTGELFF. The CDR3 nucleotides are TGTGCCATCAGTGAACTCGGGACAGGTACCGGGGAGCTGTTTTTT.

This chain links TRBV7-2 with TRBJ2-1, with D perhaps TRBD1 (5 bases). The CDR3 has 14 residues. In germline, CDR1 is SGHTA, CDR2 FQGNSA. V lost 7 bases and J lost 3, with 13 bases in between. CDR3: CASIRSRDYNEQFF. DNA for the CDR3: TGTGCCAGCATCAGAAGCAGGGACTACAATGAGCAGTTCTTC.

CDR3 nucleotide sequence: TGCGCCAGCAGCCTGGGGGCGCCAGATACGCAGTATTTT. Translation gives CASSLGAPDTQYF. V and J are TRBV5-1 and TRBJ2-3, with D perhaps matching TRBD1 (6 bases). The germline gives CDR1 SGHRS, CDR2 YFSETQ. Between the trimmed V and J ends, which lost 4 bases and 4 bases, there was a span of 10 bases. This CDR3 region has 13 residues.

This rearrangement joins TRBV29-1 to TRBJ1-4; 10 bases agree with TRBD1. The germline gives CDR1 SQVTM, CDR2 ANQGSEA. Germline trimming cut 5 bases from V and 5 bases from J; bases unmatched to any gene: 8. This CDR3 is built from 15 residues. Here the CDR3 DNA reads TGCAGCGTTTCCCCTCCGGGACAGGGGAATGAAAAACTGTTTTTT. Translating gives CSVSPPGQGNEKLFF.

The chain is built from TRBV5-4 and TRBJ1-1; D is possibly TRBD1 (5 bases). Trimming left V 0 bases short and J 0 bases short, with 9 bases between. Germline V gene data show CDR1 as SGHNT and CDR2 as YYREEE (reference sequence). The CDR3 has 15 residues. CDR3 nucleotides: TGTGCCAGCAGCTTGGGACAGTCCATGAACACTGAAGCTTTCTTT. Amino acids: CASSLGQSMNTEAFF.

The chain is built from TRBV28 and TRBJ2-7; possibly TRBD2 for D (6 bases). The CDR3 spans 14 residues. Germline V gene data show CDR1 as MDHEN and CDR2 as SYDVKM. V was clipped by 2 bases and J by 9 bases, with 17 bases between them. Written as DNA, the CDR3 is TGTGCCAGCAGTTTAATTAGAGTAGCGGATGGGCAGTACTTC. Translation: CASSLIRVADGQYF. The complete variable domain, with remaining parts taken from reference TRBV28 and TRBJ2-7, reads DVKVTQSSRYLVKRTGEKVFLECVQDMDHENMFWYRQDPGLGLRLIYFSYDVKMKEKGDIPEGYSVSREKKERFSLILESASTNQTSMYLCASSLIRVADGQYFGPGTRLTVT.

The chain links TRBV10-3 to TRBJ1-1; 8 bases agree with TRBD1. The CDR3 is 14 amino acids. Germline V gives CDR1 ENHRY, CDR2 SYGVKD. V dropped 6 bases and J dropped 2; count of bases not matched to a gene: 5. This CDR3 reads CAISEQGVNTEAFF. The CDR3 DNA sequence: TGTGCCATCAGCGAACAGGGGGTCAACACTGAAGCTTTCTTT.

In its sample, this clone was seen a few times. This chain's CDR3 is CASRRTGPSTDTQYF. In DNA, the CDR3 is TGTGCCAGCAGGAGGACAGGGCCAAGCACAGATACGCAGTATTTT. This chain joins TRBV2 and TRBJ2-3; 8 nucleotides agree with TRBD1. There are 15 residues in the CDR3. Trimming cost V 6 bases and J 0 bases; bases outside gene matches: 5. Germline V gene data show CDR1 as SNHLY and CDR2 as FYNNEI.

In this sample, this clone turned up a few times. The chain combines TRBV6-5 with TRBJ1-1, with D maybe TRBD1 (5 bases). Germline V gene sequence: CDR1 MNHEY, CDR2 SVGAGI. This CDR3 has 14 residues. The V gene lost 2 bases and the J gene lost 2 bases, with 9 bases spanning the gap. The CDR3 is CASSYDSLNTEAFF. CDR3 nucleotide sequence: TGTGCCAGCAGTTACGACAGCCTTAACACTGAAGCTTTCTTT.

The CDR3 sequence is CASSLRTPGELFF. For the CDR3, the DNA is TGTGCCAGCAGTTTACGGACACCCGGGGAGCTGTTTTTT. V and J are TRBV27 and TRBJ2-2; TRBD1 is a possible D gene (5 bases). The CDR3 runs 13 residues. V gave up 2 bases and J gave up 6 bases, with 7 bases separating them. CDR1 and CDR2 (germline): MNHEY, SMNVEV (reference sequence).

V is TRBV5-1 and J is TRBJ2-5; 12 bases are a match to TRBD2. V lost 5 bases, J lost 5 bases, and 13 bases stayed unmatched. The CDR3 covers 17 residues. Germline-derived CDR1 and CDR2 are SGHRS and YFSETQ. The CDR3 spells CASSWTSGASRMETQYF. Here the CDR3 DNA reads TGCGCCAGCAGTTGGACTAGCGGGGCCTCTAGGATGGAGACCCAGTACTTC.

The CDR3 is CASSLGSGGHETQYF. In DNA, the CDR3 is TGTGCCAGCAGCTTAGGATCGGGAGGCCATGAAACGCAGTATTTT. This chain links TRBV7-9 with TRBJ2-3, with TRBD2 identical over 7 bases. The CDR3 runs 15 residues. The V gene's germline CDR1 is SEHNR and CDR2 FQNEAQ (reference sequence). The junction had 10 bases not matched to a gene; V was cut back by 1 base and J by 9 bases.

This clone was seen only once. CDR3: CASSPGQGASEKLFF. The CDR3 bases are TGCGCCAGCAGCCCGGGACAGGGGGCGAGTGAAAAACTGTTTTTT. The V gene is TRBV5-1, the J gene TRBJ1-4; TRBD1 matches 12 bases. The CDR3 totals 15 residues. The ends lost 4 bases at V and 7 bases at J; junction bases unmatched: 5. Germline V lookup: CDR1 SGHRS, CDR2 YFSETQ.

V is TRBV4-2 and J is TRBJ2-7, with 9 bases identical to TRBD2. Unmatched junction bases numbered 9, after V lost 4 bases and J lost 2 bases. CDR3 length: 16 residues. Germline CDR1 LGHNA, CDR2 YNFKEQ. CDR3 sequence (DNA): TGTGCCAGCAGCCTAATAGCGGGAGATCCTACCTACGAGCAGTACTTC. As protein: CASSLIAGDPTYEQYF.

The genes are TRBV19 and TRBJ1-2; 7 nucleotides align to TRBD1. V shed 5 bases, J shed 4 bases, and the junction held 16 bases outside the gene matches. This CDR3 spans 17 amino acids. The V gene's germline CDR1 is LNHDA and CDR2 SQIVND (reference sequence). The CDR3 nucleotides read TGTGCCAGTAGTTCCCCGGACAGGCTCGAATCAGGCTATGGCTACACCTTC. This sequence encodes CASSSPDRLESGYGYTF. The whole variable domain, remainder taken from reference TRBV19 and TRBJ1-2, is DGGITQSPKYLFRKEGQNVTLSCEQNLNHDAMYWYRQDPGQGLRLIYYSQIVNDFQKGDIAEGYSVSREKKESFPLTVTSAQKNPTAFYLCASSSPDRLESGYGYTFGSGTRLTVV.

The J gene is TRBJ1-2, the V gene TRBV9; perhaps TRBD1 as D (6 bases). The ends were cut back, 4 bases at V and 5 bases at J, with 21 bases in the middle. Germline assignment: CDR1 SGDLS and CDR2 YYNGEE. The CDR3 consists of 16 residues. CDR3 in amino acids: CASSNSHHRVEYGYTF. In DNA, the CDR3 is TGTGCCAGCAGCAATTCACACCACAGGGTGGAGTATGGCTACACCTTC. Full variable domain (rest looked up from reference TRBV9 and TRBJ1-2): DSGVTQTPKHLITATGQRVTLRCSPRSGDLSVYWYQQSLDQGLQFLIQYYNGEERAKGNILERFSAQQFPDLHSELNLSSLELGDSALYFCASSNSHHRVEYGYTFGSGTRLTVV.

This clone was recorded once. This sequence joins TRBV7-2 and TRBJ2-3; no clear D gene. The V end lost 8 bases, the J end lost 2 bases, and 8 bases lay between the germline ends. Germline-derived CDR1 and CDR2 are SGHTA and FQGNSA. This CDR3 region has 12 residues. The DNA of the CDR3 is TGTGCCAGCGGAGCATACACAGATACGCAGTATTTT. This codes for CASGAYTDTQYF. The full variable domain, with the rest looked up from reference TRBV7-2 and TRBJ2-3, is GAGVSQSPSNKVTEKGKDVELRCDPISGHTALYWYRQSLGQGLEFLIYFQGNSAPDKSGLPSDRFSAERTGGSVSTLTIQRTQQEDSAVYLCASGAYTDTQYFGPGTRLTVL.

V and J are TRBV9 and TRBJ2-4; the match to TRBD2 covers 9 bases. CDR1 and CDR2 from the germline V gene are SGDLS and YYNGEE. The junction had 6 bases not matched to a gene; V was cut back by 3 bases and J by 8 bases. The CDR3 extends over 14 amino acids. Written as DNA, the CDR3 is TGTGCCAGCAGCGCCGGGACTAGCAGAGACATTCAGTACTTC. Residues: CASSAGTSRDIQYF.

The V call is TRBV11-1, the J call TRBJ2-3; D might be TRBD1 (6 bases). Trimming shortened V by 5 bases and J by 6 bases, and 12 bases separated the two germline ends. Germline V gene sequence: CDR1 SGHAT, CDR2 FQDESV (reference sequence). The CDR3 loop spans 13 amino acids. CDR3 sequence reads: CASSQSQGDTQYF. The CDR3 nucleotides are TGTGCCAGCAGCCAGAGCCAGGGGGATACGCAGTATTTT.

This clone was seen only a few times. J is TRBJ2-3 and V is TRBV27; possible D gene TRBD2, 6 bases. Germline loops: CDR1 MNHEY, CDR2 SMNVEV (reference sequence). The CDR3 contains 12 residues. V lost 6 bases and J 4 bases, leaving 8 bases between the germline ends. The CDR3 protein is CASSPSADTQYF. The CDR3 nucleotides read TGTGCCAGCAGCCCTAGCGCAGATACGCAGTATTTT.

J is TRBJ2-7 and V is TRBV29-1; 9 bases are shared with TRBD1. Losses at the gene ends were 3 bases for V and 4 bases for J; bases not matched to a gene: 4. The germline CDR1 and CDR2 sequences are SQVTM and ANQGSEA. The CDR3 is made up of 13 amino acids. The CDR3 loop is CSVEMGQGYEQYF. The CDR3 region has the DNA TGCAGCGTTGAGATGGGACAGGGTTACGAGCAGTACTTC.

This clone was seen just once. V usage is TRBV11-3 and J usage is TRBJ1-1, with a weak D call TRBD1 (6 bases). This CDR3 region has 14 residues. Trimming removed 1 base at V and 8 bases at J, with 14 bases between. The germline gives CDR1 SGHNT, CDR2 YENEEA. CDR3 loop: CASSLGRQGSEAFF. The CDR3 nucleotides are TGTGCCAGCAGCTTAGGGCGGCAGGGGAGCGAAGCTTTCTTT.

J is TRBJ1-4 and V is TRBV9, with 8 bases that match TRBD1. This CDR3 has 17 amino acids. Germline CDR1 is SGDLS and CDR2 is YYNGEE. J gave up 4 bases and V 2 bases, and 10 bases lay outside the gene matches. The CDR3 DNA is TGTGCCAGCAGCGTGACCGCCGGACAGGGCGGTAATGAAAAACTGTTTTTT. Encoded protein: CASSVTAGQGGNEKLFF.

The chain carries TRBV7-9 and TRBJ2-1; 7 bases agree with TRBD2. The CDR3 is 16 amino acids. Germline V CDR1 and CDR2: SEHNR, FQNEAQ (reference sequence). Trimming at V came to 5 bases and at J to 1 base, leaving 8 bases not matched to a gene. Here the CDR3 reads CASSRLAWGSYNEQFF. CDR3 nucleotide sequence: TGTGCCAGCAGCCGACTAGCTTGGGGATCCTACAATGAGCAGTTCTTC.

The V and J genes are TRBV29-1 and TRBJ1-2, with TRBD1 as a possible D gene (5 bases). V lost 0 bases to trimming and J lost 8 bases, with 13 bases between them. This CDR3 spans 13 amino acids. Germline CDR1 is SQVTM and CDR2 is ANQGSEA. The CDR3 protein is CSVEEYRPGGYTF. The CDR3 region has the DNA TGCAGCGTTGAAGAGTACCGGCCAGGGGGCTACACCTTC.

The DNA for the CDR3 is TGTGCCAGTAGTATGGGAGGTCCGCTAAACTATGGCTACACCTTC. Translated: CASSMGGPLNYGYTF. The V gene is TRBV19, the J gene TRBJ1-2; D unclear. CDR3 length equals 15 residues. CDR1 LNHDA and CDR2 SQIVND come from the germline V gene (reference sequence). The germline V and J ends were trimmed by 3 bases and 2 bases, with 13 bases remaining between them.

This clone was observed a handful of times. The CDR3 DNA is TGTGCCAGCAGCCCCCGGTCTGGAAACACCATATATTTT. Protein: CASSPRSGNTIYF. The chain carries TRBV7-6 and TRBJ1-3; D uncertain. V was trimmed by 5 bases and J by 1 base, leaving 6 bases between them. CDR1 SGHVS and CDR2 FNYEAQ come from the germline V gene. This CDR3 is built from 13 residues.

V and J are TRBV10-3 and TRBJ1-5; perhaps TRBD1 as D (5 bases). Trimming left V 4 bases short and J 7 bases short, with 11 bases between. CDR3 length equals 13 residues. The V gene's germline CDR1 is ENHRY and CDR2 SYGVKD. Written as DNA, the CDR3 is TGTGCCATCAGTGGCGGGGCGCAGCAGCCCCAGCATTTT. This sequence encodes CAISGGAQQPQHF.

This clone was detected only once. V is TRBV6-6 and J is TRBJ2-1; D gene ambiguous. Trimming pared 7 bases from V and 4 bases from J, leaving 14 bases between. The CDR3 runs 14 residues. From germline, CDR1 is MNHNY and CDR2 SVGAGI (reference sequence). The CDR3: CASTLLGRYNEQFF. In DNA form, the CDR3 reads TGTGCCAGCACCCTCCTAGGCCGTTACAATGAGCAGTTCTTC.

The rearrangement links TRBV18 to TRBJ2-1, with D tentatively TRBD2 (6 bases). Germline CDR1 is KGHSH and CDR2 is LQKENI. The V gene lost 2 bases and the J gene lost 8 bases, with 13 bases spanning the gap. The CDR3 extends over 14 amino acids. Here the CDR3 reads CASSPMGTSDEQFF. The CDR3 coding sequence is TGTGCCAGCTCACCAATGGGGACTTCGGATGAGCAGTTCTTC. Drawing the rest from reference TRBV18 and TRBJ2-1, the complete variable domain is NAGVMQNPRHLVRRRGQEARLRCSPMKGHSHVYWYRQLPEEGLKFMVYLQKENIIDESGMPKERFSAEFPKEGPSILRIQQVVRGDSAAYFCASSPMGTSDEQFFGPGTRLTVL.